The clone carrying this TCR beta chain was seen only once. CDR3 length: 16 residues. CDR1 and CDR2 from the germline V gene are LNHNV and YYDKDF (reference sequence). Trimming cost V 0 bases and J 11 bases; bases outside gene matches: 14. The data were obtained in a study of blood T cells in healthy people across ages. Aged about 6 to 100, donors were systemically healthy Caucasians from Russia. With a J-beta primer mix and a sample-barcoded 5' primer, a second PCR ran roughly 6 to 11 cycles. A template-switch adaptor that had 12 random nucleotides put a tag on each cDNA molecule. TCRdb used MiXCR to reprocess the 5' RACE reads, holding one entry per CDR3 protein. The table has more than 650,000 distinct CDR3 sequences, roughly 50% seen once; the top ten hold approximately 40%.

The sample taken for sequencing was blood. The origin of this receptor is an elderly man in good health. The V and J genes are TRBV15 and TRBJ2-5; 8 bases are shared with TRBD2. Here the CDR3 DNA reads TGTGCCACCAGCAGAGACGGACCCGACACGGGAGGGGGGCAGTACTTC. Translating gives CATSRDGPDTGGGQYF.